This TCR beta chain was found in a study of blood T cell repertoires in COVID-19. Study context: COVID-19 samples from acute and convalescent phases originated in the United States, Italy and Spain. PBMCs, B-cell-depleted T cells, or T cells were the source of the cDNA or gDNA that made up the material.

Cohorts were determined from participant-reported clinical history. The CDR3 has 12 residues. Losses at the gene ends were 5 bases for V and 13 bases for J; bases not matched to a gene: 8. Sequenced by immunoSEQ multiplex PCR; TCRdb stores in-frame clones only, minus some. The data contain 150,000 or so clones, approximately 83% of them singletons. This TCR was recovered from a man between 65 and 85 years old who had been exposed to COVID-19. V and J are TRBV12-3 or TRBV12-4 and TRBJ1-1; TRBD1 matches 9 bases. Sample: PBMCs or T cells enriched from blood (not recorded which). The CDR3 spells CASSLGTGSDFF. Here the CDR3 DNA reads TGTGCCAGCAGTCTGGGGACAGGGTCGGATTTCTTT.